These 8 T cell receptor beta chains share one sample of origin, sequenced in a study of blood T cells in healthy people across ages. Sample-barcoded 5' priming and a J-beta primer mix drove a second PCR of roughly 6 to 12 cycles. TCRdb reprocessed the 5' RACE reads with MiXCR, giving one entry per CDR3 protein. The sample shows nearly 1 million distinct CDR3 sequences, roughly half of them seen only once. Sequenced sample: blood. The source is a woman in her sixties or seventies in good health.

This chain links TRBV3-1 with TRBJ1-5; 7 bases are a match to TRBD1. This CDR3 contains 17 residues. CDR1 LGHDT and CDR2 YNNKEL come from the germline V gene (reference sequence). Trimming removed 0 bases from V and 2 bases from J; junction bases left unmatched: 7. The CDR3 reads CASSQDRQGTRNQPQHF. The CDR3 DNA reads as TGTGCCAGCAGCCAAGACCGACAGGGCACCCGCAATCAGCCCCAGCATTTT.

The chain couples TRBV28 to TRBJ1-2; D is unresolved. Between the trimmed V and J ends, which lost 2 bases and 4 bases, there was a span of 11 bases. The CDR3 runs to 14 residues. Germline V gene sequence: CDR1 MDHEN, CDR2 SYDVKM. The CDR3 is CASSLRSRSYGYTF. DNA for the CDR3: TGTGCCAGCAGTTTAAGGTCGCGGTCCTATGGCTACACCTTC.

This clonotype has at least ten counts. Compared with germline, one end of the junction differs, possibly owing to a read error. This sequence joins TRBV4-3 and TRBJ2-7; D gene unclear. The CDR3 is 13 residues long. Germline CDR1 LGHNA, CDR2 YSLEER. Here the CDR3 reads CASSQDRTYEQYF. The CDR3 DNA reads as TGTGCCAGCAGCCAAGACCGAACCTACGAGCAGTACTTC.

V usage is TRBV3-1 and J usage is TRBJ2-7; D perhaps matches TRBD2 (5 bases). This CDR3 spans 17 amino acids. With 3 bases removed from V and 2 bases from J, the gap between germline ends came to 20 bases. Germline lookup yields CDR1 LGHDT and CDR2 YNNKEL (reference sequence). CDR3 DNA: TGTGCCAGCAGCCAGACATACGGTGGACTCCGACCCTACGAGCAGTACTTC. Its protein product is CASSQTYGGLRPYEQYF.

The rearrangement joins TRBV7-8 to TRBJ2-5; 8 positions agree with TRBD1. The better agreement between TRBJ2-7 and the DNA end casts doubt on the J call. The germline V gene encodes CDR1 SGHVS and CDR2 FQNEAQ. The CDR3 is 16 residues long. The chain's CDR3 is CASSLSYRGLSDEQYF. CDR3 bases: TGTGCCAGCAGCTTATCGTACAGGGGGTTGTCAGACGAGCAGTACTTC.

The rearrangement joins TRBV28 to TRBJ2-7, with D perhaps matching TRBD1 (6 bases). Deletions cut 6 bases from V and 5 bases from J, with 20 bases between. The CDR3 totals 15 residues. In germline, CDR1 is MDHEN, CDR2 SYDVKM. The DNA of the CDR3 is TGTGCCAGCAGACGGGCCGGACAGCCAGCCCACGAGCAGTACTTC. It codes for CASRRAGQPAHEQYF.

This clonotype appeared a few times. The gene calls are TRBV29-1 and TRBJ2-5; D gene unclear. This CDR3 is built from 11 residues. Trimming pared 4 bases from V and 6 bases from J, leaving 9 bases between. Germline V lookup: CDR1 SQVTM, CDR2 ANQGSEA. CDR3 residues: CSVGLEKTQYF. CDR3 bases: TGCAGCGTTGGTTTGGAAAAGACCCAGTACTTC.

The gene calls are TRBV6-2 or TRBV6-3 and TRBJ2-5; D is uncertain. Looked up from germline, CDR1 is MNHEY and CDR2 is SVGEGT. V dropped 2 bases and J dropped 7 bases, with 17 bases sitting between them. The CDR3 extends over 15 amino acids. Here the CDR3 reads CASSYRSAHPRTQYF. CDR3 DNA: TGTGCCAGCAGTTACCGAAGCGCCCACCCCCGGACCCAGTACTTC.